This entry is about one T cell receptor (beta chain). Its matching antigen is unknown. Germline V lookup: CDR1 PRHDT, CDR2 FYEKMQ (reference sequence). Trimming at V came to 5 bases and at J to 3 bases, leaving 4 bases not matched to a gene. CDR3 size: 14 residues. Primers included in the PCR were 60 Vbeta and 13 Jbeta primers. The method was immunoSEQ multiplex PCR; TCRdb's version includes in-frame clones alone and lacks a portion of them. The sample records about 210,000 clones, around 80% being singletons. This entry belongs to a study of cytomegalovirus exposure and HLA in healthy donors. Study outcomes and limitations: In a later analysis, V- and J-gene trimming of beta chains associated with a DCLRE1C missense variant, replicated independently.

V is TRBV13 and J is TRBJ1-1, with 9 nucleotides matching TRBD1. Sequencing was carried out using PBMCs. This TCR was recovered from a boy between 5 and 17 years old in good health and CMV-seronegative. Here the CDR3 DNA reads TGTGCCAGCAGCAACCGGGACAGGGACACTGAAGCTTTCTTT. Amino acid sequence: CASSNRDRDTEAFF.